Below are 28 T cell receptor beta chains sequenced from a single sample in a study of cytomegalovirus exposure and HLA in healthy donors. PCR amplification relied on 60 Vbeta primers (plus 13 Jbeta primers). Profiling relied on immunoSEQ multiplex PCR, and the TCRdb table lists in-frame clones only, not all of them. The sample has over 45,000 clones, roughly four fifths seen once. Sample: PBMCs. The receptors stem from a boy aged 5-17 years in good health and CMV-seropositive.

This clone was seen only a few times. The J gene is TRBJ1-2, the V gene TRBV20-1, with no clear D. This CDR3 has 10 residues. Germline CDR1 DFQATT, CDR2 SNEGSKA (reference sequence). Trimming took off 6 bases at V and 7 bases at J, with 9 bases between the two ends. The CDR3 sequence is CSAMSGGYTF. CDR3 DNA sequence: TGCAGTGCGATGAGTGGTGGCTACACCTTC.

The CDR3 reads CATSRDRGGGAEAFF. CDR3 DNA: TGTGCCACCAGCAGAGATCGGGGAGGTGGAGCTGAAGCTTTCTTT. The rearrangement links TRBV15 to TRBJ1-1; D gene uncertain. V gave up 0 bases and J gave up 6 bases, with 14 bases separating them. The CDR3 has 15 residues. The germline V gene encodes CDR1 LNHNV and CDR2 YYDKDF (reference sequence).

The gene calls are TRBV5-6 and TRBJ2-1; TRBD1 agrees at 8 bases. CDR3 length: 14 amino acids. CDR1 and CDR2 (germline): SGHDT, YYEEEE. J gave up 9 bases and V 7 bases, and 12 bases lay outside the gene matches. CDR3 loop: CASALRRGRSEQFF. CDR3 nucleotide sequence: TGTGCCAGCGCCCTTCGCAGGGGGCGAAGTGAGCAGTTCTTC. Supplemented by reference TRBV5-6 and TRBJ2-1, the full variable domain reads DAGVTQSPTHLIKTRGQQVTLRCSPKSGHDTVSWYQQALGQGPQFIFQYYEEEERQRGNFPDRFSGHQFPNYSSELNVNALLLGDSALYLCASALRRGRSEQFFGPGTRLTVL.

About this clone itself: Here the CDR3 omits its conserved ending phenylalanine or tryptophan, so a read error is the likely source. For the CDR3, the DNA is TGTGCCAGCAGTGGGGGAGGACAGGGAAAGCTCTATGGCTACACCCTC. This gives the protein CASSGGGQGKLYGYTL. The chain has TRBV2 and TRBJ1-2; 8 nucleotides line up with TRBD1. With 4 bases clipped from V and 4 bases from J, the junction kept 11 bases outside the gene matches. This CDR3 spans 16 amino acids. Germline-derived CDR1 and CDR2 are SNHLY and FYNNEI.

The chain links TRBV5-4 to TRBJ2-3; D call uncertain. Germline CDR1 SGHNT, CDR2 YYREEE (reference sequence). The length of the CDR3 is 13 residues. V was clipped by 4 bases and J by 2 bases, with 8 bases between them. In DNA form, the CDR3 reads TGTGCCAGCAGCCTCTACCTCACAGATACGCAGTATTTT. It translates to CASSLYLTDTQYF.

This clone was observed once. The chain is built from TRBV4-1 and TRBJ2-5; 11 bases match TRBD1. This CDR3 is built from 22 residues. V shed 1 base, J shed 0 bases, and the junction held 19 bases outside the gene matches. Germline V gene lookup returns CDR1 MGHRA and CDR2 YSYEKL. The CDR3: CASSQVVSPRTGGRSYQETQYF. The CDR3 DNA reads TGCGCCAGCAGCCAAGTAGTTTCCCCAAGGACAGGGGGCCGGAGTTACCAAGAGACCCAGTACTTC.

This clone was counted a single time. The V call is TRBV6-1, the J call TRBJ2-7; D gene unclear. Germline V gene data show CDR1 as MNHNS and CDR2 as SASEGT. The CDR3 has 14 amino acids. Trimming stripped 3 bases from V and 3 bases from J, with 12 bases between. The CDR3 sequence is CASSDRRQYYEQYF. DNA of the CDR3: TGTGCCAGCAGTGATCGGCGGCAGTACTACGAGCAGTACTTC.

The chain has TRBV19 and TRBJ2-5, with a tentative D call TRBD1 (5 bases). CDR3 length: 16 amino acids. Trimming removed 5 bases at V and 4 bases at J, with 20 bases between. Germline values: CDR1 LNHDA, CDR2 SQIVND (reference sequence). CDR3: CASSPPGNLGIETQYF. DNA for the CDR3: TGTGCCAGTAGTCCCCCAGGGAATTTGGGGATAGAGACCCAGTACTTC. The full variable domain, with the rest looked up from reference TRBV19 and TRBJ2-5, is DGGITQSPKYLFRKEGQNVTLSCEQNLNHDAMYWYRQDPGQGLRLIYYSQIVNDFQKGDIAEGYSVSREKKESFPLTVTSAQKNPTAFYLCASSPPGNLGIETQYFGPGTRLLVL.

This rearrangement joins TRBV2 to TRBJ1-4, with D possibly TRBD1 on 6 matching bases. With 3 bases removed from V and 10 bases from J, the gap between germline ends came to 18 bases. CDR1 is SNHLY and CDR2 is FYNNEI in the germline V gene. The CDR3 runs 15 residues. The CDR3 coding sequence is TGTGCCAGCAGTGAGTCGGGACACCCGACGTTAAAACTGTTTTTT. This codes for CASSESGHPTLKLFF.

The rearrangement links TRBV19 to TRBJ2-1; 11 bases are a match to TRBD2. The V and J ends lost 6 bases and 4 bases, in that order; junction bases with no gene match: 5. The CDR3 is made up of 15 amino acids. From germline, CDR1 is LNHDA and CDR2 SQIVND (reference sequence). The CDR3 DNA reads TGTGCCAGTAGGCCCGGGACTAGCGGTTACAATGAGCAGTTCTTC. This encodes CASRPGTSGYNEQFF.

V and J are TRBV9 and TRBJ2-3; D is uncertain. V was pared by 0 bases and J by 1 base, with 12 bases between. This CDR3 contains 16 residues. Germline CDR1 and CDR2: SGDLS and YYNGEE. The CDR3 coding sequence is TGTGCCAGCAGCGTAGATGGCAGGCAGGGCACAGATACGCAGTATTTT. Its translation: CASSVDGRQGTDTQYF.

For the CDR3, the DNA is TGTGCCAGCAGTCACAGGGGTCGCTCCTACGAGCAGTACTTC. Translating it yields CASSHRGRSYEQYF. The chain joins TRBV27 to TRBJ2-7; 7 bases are a match to TRBD1. Per the germline V gene, CDR1 is MNHEY and CDR2 is SMNVEV (reference sequence). The CDR3 loop spans 14 amino acids. Trimming cost V 5 bases and J 0 bases; bases outside gene matches: 4.

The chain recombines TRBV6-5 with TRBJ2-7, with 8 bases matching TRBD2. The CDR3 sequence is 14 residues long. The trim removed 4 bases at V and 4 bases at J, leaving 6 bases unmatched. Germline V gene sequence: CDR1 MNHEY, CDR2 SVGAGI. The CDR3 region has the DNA TGTGCCAGCAGTTTCACTAGCGGAGATTACGAGCAGTACTTC. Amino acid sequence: CASSFTSGDYEQYF.

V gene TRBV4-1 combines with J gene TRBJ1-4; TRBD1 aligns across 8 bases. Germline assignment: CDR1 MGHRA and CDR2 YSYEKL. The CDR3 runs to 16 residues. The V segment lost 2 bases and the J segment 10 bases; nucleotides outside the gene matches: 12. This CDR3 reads CASSQRAGGNPRKLFF. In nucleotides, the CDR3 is TGCGCCAGCAGCCAAAGGGCAGGGGGCAACCCCCGAAAACTGTTTTTT.

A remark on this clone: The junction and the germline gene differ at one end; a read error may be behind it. This CDR3 reads CASSTRGGANEQFF. Here the CDR3 DNA reads TGTGCTAGCAGTACTCGGGGGGGCGCGAATGAGCAGTTCTTC. This chain joins TRBV7-7 and TRBJ2-1; TRBD2 matches 8 bases. The CDR3 covers 14 residues. Germline V gene data show CDR1 as SSHAT and CDR2 as FNYEAQ (reference sequence).

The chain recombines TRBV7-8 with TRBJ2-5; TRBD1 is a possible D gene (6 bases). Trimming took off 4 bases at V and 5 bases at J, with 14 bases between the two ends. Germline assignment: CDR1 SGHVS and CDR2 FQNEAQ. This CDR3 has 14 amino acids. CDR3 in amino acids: CASSSRGMGETQYF. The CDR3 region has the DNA TGTGCCAGCAGCTCAAGGGGGATGGGTGAGACCCAGTACTTC.

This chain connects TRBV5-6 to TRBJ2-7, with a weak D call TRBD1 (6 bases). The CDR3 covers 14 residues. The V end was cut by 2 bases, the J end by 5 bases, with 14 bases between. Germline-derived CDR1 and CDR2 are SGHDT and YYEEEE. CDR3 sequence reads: CASSFYQGRHEQYF. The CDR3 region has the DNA TGTGCCAGCAGCTTTTATCAGGGGCGGCACGAGCAGTACTTC.

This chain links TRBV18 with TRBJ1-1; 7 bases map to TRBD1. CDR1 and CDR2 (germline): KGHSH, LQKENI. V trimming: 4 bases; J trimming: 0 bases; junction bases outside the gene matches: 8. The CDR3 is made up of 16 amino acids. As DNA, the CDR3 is TGTGCCAGCTCACGTCCCGGGACAGTTCTGAACACTGAAGCTTTCTTT. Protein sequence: CASSRPGTVLNTEAFF.

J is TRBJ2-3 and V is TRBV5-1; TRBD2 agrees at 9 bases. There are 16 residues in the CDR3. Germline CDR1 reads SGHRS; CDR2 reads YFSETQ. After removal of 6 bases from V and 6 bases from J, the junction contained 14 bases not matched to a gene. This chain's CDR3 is CASMRHSGGFEDTQYF. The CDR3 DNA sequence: TGCGCCAGCATGCGACATAGCGGGGGTTTTGAGGATACGCAGTATTTT.

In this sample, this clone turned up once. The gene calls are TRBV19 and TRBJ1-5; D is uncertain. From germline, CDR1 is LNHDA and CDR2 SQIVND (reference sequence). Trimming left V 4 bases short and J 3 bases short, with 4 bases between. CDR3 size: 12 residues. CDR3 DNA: TGTGCCAGTAGTAGGCTCAATCAGCCCCAGCATTTT. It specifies CASSRLNQPQHF.

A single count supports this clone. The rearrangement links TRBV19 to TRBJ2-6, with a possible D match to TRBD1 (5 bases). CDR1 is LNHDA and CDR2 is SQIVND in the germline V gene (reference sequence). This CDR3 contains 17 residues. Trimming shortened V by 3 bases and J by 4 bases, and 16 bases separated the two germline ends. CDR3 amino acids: CASSIRNRQSGANVLTF. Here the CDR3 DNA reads TGTGCCAGTAGTATTAGGAACAGGCAATCAGGGGCCAACGTCCTGACTTTC. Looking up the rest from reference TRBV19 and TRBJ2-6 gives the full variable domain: DGGITQSPKYLFRKEGQNVTLSCEQNLNHDAMYWYRQDPGQGLRLIYYSQIVNDFQKGDIAEGYSVSREKKESFPLTVTSAQKNPTAFYLCASSIRNRQSGANVLTFGAGSRLTVL.

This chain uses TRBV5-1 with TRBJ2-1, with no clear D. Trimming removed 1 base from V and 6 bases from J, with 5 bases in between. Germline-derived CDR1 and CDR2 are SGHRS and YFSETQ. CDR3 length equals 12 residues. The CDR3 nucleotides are TGCGCCAGCAGCTTGACGGGCAATGAGCAGTTCTTC. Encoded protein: CASSLTGNEQFF.

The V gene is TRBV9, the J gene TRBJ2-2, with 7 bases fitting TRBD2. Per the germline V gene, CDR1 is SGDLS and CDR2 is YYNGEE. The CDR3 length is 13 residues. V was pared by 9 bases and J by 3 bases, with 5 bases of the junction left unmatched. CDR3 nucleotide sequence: TGTGCCACGACTAGCAGAGACACCGGGGAGCTGTTTTTT. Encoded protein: CATTSRDTGELFF. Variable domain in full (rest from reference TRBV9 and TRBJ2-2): DSGVTQTPKHLITATGQRVTLRCSPRSGDLSVYWYQQSLDQGLQFLIQYYNGEERAKGNILERFSAQQFPDLHSELNLSSLELGDSALYFCATTSRDTGELFFGEGSRLTVL.

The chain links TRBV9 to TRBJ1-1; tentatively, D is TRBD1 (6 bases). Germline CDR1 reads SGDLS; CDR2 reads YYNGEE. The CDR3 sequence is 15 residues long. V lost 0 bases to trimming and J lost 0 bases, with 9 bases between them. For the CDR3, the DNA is TGTGCCAGCAGCGTAGTTGCAGGGGTGAACACTGAAGCTTTCTTT. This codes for CASSVVAGVNTEAFF. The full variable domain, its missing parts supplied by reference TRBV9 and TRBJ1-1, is DSGVTQTPKHLITATGQRVTLRCSPRSGDLSVYWYQQSLDQGLQFLIQYYNGEERAKGNILERFSAQQFPDLHSELNLSSLELGDSALYFCASSVVAGVNTEAFFGQGTRLTVV.

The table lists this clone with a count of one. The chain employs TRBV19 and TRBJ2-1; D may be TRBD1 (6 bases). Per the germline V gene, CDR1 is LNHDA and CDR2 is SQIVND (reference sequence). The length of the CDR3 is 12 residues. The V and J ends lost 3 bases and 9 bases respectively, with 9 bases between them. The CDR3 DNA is TGTGCCAGTAGTATCATGGACAGTGAGCAGTTCTTC. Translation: CASSIMDSEQFF.

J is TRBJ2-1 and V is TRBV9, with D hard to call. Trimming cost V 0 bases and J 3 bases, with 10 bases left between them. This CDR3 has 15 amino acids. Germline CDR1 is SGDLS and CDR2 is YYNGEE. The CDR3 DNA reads TGTGCCAGCAGCGTAGCTCCCGCCAGCTACAATGAGCAGTTCTTC. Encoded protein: CASSVAPASYNEQFF.

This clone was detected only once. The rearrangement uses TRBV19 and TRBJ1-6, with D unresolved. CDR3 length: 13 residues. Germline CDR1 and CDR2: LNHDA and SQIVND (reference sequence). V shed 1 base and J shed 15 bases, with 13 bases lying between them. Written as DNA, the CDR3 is TGTGCCAGTAGTATAGGGGCCCACCTGAACCTCCACTTT. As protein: CASSIGAHLNLHF.

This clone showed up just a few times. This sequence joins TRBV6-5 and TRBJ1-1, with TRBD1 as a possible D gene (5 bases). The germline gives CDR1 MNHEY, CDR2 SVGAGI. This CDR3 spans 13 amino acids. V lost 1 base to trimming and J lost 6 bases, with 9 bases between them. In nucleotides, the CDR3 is TGTGCCAGCAGTTACTTGGGGGGAGCTGAAGCTTTCTTT. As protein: CASSYLGGAEAFF.